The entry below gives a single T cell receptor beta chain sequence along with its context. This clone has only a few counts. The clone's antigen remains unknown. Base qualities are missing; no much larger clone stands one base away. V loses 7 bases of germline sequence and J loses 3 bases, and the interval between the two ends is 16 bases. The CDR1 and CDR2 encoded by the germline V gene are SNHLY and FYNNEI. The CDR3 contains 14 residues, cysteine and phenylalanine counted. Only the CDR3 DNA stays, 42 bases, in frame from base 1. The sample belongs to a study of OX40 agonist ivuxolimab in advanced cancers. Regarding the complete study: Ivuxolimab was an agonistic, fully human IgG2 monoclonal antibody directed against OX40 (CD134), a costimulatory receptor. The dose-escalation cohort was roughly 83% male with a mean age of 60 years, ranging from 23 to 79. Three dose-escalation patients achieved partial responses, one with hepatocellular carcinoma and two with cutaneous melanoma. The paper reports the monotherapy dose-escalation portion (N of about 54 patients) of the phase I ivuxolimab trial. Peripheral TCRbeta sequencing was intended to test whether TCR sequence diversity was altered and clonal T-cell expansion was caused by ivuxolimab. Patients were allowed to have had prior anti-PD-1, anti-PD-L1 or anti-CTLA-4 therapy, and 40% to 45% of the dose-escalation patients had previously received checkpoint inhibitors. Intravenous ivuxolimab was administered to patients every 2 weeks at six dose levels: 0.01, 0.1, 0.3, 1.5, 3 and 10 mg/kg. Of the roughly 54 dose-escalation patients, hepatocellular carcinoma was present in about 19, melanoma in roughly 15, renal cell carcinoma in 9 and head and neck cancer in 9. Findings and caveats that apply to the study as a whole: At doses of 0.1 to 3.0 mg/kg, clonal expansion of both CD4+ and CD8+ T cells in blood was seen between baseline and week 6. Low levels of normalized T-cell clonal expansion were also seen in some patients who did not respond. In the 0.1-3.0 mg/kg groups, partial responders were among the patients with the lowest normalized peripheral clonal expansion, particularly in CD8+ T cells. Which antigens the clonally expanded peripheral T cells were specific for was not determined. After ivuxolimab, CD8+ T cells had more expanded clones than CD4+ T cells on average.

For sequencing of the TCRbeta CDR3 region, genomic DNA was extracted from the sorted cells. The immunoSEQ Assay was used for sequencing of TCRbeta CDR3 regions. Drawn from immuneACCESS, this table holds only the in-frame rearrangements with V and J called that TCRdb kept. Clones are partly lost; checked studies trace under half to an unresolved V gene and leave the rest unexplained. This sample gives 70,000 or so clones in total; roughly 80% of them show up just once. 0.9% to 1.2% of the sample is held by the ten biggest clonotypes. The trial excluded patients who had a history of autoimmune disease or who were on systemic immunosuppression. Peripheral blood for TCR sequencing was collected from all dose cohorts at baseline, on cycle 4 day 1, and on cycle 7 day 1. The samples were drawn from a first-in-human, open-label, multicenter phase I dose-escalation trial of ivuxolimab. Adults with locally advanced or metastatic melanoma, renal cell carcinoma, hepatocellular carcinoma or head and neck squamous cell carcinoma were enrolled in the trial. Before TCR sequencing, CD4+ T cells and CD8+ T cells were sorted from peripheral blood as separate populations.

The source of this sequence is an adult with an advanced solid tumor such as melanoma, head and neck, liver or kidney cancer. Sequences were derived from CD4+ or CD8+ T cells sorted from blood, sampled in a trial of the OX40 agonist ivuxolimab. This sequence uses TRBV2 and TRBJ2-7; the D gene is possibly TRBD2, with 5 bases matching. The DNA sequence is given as TGTGCCAGCACAAGGAGGCAGGAGGTCTACGAGCAGTACTTC. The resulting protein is CASTRRQEVYEQYF. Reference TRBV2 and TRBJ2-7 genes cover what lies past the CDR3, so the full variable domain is EPEVTQTPSHQVTQMGQEVILRCVPISNHLYFYWYRQILGQKVEFLVSFYNNEISEKSEIFDDQFSVERPDGSNFTLKIRSTKLEDSAMYFCASTRRQEVYEQYFGPGTRLTVT.